The clone carrying this T cell receptor beta chain was detected ten times or more. The authors prepared the TCRbeta library with unique molecular identifiers. TCRdb re-analysed the PCR reads in MiXCR, keeping a single row per CDR3 protein. In the table there are a few hundred thousand distinct CDR3 sequences, over 8% of which are singletons. This sample is part of a study of T-cell reconstitution after alpha-beta-depleted transplantation in children. This CDR3 comprises 15 residues. Deletions cut 4 bases from V and 4 bases from J, with 17 bases between. Looked up from germline, CDR1 is SGHTA and CDR2 is FQGNSA.

The clonotype was recovered from a human donor who donated a stem cell graft to a child with SCID. The chain couples TRBV7-2 to TRBJ2-7; either TRBD1 or TRBD2 may supply D (5 bases each). The source material was PBMCs from the stem cell graft donor, sampled from the stem cell graft. The CDR3 here is CASSWGKIATYEQYF. Written as DNA, the CDR3 is TGTGCCAGCAGCTGGGGGAAAATAGCGACTTACGAGCAGTACTTC.